The TCR beta chain described here comes from a study of shared clonotypes between healthy human individuals. The J segment lost 9 bases and the V segment lost 4 bases, leaving 9 bases of the junction unmatched. Germline V gene lookup returns CDR1 PRHDT and CDR2 FYEKMQ (reference sequence). The CDR3 totals 14 residues. The protocol was immunoSEQ multiplex PCR, while the TCRdb copy is restricted to in-frame clones and leaves out a portion. The sample lists 2 million to 2.5 million clones, just under 95% seen once, with 0.85% to 1.3% in the top ten. The naive CD8 population came from CD45RO-negative cells selected for CCR7, without terminally differentiated effector memory CD45RA+ cells.

This receptor was obtained from a man between 18 and 35 years old in good health. This chain joins TRBV13 and TRBJ2-4, with TRBD2 matching 7 bases. The sample comprised naive CD8+ T cells sorted from blood. The CDR3: CASSSPTSPGIQYF. In DNA form, the CDR3 reads TGTGCCAGCAGCTCCCCGACTAGCCCGGGCATTCAGTACTTC.